This T cell receptor (beta chain) came from a study of blood T cells in healthy people across ages (dated by TCRdb to between 2015 and 2017). Regarding the research as a whole: In model experiments, roughly one uniquely barcoded TCR beta cDNA molecule per two T cells was captured by template switching. To avoid experimental bias, donors of different ages were spread randomly across the sequencing lanes. The donors were divided into four age groups: young (average around 16 years), middle-aged (around 37), aged (around 59) and long-lived (about 84). The study analyzed two additional independent replicas of 1 million unique cDNA reads from the same blood draw for two donors, one aged 18 to 29 and one aged 80 or older. Age-related changes in TCR beta repertoire diversity were measured in the study by deep sequencing normalized with unique cDNA molecular identifiers.

About this clonotype itself: There is no known antigen for this receptor. Per-base quality was not reported, and no clone a single base away is much larger than it.

Donors were roughly 40 systemically healthy Caucasian individuals from Russia aged roughly 6 to 90 years. Each donor gave roughly 9 milliliters of peripheral blood, drawn into EDTA-treated Vacutainer tubes. Ficoll-Paque density-gradient centrifugation was used to isolate PBMCs, with at least 6.5 million obtained per sample. Total RNA, at least 6 micrograms per sample, was extracted from PBMCs with Trizol reagent. For every donor, an aliquot of PBMCs went through flow cytometry to measure the percentages of naive CD45RAhigh/CD27high T cells. Receptor libraries were prepared by 5' RACE. This sample was sequenced with an Illumina HiSeq 2500. A second PCR of about 6 to 12 cycles was run with a J-beta primer mix and a sample-barcoded 5' primer. A unique molecular identifier was introduced onto each TCR beta cDNA molecule by a template-switch 5' adaptor carrying 12 random nucleotides. Each sample yielded at least 2.5 million CDR3-containing paired-end reads. The Mint cDNA synthesis kit, primed by a TRBC-specific oligonucleotide, was used to synthesize first-strand cDNA from all RNA. All cDNA was treated with uracil-DNA glycosylase and then went through a first 18-cycle PCR with the universal primers M1SS and BC2_uni_R. On the study's bioinformatics: Each sample was normalized by randomly selecting 1 million high-quality reads, each carrying a distinct molecular identifier. Reads sharing molecular identifiers were discarded rather than binned into consensus sequences. CDR3 identification, clonotype clustering and error correction used MiTCR with a Q25 quality threshold and the strictest error-elimination algorithm. A nonparametric unseen species model using Euler transformation provided a lower-bound estimate of total TCR beta diversity. TCRdb's own reprocessing of the public reads used fastp at Q25 and MiXCR and kept productive beta chains. Rows with a matching CDR3 protein are joined into one entry that keeps the most common DNA and genes. TCRdb's processing, not the authors' own work, is the source of the V and J calls. This sample has 730,000 or so distinct CDR3 sequences in its table, and roughly 45% of those were observed once. The biggest ten clones account for 20% of the sample.

The research as a whole found: Compared with the aged group, more naive CD4+ T cells, fewer expanded clones and increased TCR diversity were shown by the long-lived group, suggesting age selection. Observed TCR beta diversity correlated strongly with the percentage of naive T cells measured by flow cytometry. Donor CMV infection status was unknown, potentially confounding age-related changes in expanded clonotypes. Observed TCR beta diversity per million T cells fell roughly linearly with age, and a significant reduction was already apparent by age around 40. Estimates of total diversity from one million sequenced T cells were regarded as lower bounds and underestimates. Because profiling used bulk unsorted PBMCs, naive and antigen-experienced compartments could not be compared conclusively.

V is pared back by 1 base and J by 3 bases, with 9 bases lying between the germline termini. Counted from cysteine to phenylalanine, this CDR3 has 14 amino acids. Kept here is only the CDR3 DNA, which spans 42 bases and is read in frame from base 1. Taken from the germline V gene, the CDR1 and CDR2 loops are SNHLY and FYNNEI. This receptor chain uses TRBV2 and TRBJ2-5; confidence is insufficient to name the D gene. Material for sequencing was blood. The receptor was isolated from a woman aged 60 to 75 in good health. The CDR3 corresponds to CASSEGWSEETQYF. The DNA is TGTGCCAGCAGTGAAGGATGGTCTGAAGAGACCCAGTACTTC.